This entry describes one T cell receptor (beta chain). Its matching antigen is unknown. The data originate from a study of shared clonotypes between healthy human individuals. The overall study: Ranging from 18 to 49 in age, donors were two women and three men. Overall study findings and caveats: Generally, estimated richness proved larger in naive subsets than it did in memory subsets. Four donors shared approximately 5% of their naive CD4 clonotypes.

CD4+ cells were split into CD45RA+ naive and CD45RA-negative memory subsets. The assay was immunoSEQ multiplex PCR, and TCRdb's table has in-frame clones only and misses some. The sample carries about 1 million clones, about three quarters recorded once. Germline-derived CDR1 and CDR2 are MGHDK and SYGVNS. The CDR3 is 15 amino acids. The J segment lost 1 base and the V segment lost 5 bases, leaving 7 bases of the junction unmatched. Sequencing used memory CD4+ T cells sorted from blood. Documented subset: CD45RA-negative fraction. The TCR was taken from a man aged 18 to 30 in good health. This chain uses TRBV25-1 with TRBJ1-1; 7 bases agree with TRBD1. CDR3: CASSKMTGQNTEAFF. CDR3 nucleotide sequence: TGTGCCAGCAGTAAAATGACAGGGCAGAACACTGAAGCTTTCTTT.